This T cell receptor beta chain was sequenced in a study of technical replicates of blood from a few donors. The CDR3 sequence is 15 residues long. Germline assignment: CDR1 SEHNR and CDR2 FQNEAQ (reference sequence). V dropped 7 bases and J dropped 6; count of bases not matched to a gene: 13. TCRdb's table, derived via immunoSEQ multiplex PCR, lists solely in-frame clones and lacks some. The table lists tens of thousands of clones, 75% to 90% of them singletons. The TCR was taken from a human donor in good health. Some clones in this sample may be carry-over from other donors' samples. The chain employs TRBV7-9 and TRBJ2-3; 7 nucleotides agree with TRBD2. Sequenced: PBMCs. The CDR3 here is CASTAGRGRADTQYF. For the CDR3, the DNA is TGTGCCAGCACGGCGGGCCGGGGGAGGGCCGATACGCAGTATTTT.